This is a list of T cell receptor beta chains from one sample in a study of T-cell memory formation after mild COVID-19. From the 5' RACE reads, TCRdb called clonotypes with MiXCR, one entry per CDR3 protein. The table has hundreds of thousands of distinct CDR3 sequences, about 23% seen once. The specimen sequenced was PBMCs or a T cell subset sorted from them (not recorded which). The source is an adult woman who had mild COVID-19 (a few samples of this study predate the infection). Cell type and time point are not known. The CDR3 runs from the conserved cysteine through the conserved F or W. D genes are given only for firm matches. The size entry is marked missing in some rows and otherwise reads once, few, many or a size class.

TRBJ2-3	15	TRBV10-3	-	-	TGTGCCACGACTCCGGGTGATGGCGCGCGGGATACGCAGTATTTT	CATTPGDGARDTQYF
TRBJ2-7	15	TRBV27	TRBD2	-	TGTGCCAGCAGGGAACTAGCGGGGGGACTCTACGAGCAGTACTTC	CASRELAGGLYEQYF
TRBJ1-1	11	TRBV2	-	few	TGTGCCAGCAGTGAAGTCGTTGAAGCTTTCTTT	CASSEVVEAFF
TRBJ1-2	13	TRBV6-5	-	-	TGTGCCAGCAGTTACGCGACGGTGGGTGCCTACACCTTC	CASSYATVGAYTF
TRBJ2-3	14	TRBV20-1	TRBD2	-	TGCAGTGCTAGAGATGGCCTAGCGGGAGATACGCAGTATTTT	CSARDGLAGDTQYF
TRBJ1-1	15	TRBV5-4	-	-	TGTGCCAGCAGCCGCATACGAGAGGGTCCCACTGAAGCTTTCTTT	CASSRIREGPTEAFF
TRBJ2-3	17	TRBV28	-	-	TGTGCCAGCAGTTCCCTTAGGGGGGCAGGGATCGCAGATACGCAGTATTTT	CASSSLRGAGIADTQYF
TRBJ2-7	14	TRBV4-3	-	many	TGCGCCAGCAGCCGCAAGGGCCCTTCCTACGAGCAGTACTTC	CASSRKGPSYEQYF
TRBJ2-7	14	TRBV14	-	-	TGTGCCAGCAGCCAAGTTCGGAGCTCCTACGAGCAGTACTTC	CASSQVRSSYEQYF
TRBJ2-3	15	TRBV27	-	few	TGTGCCAGCAGCCGTAATGACAGATCCACAGATACGCAGTATTTT	CASSRNDRSTDTQYF
TRBJ2-7	14	TRBV6-5	TRBD2	-	TGTGCCAGCAGCCCCCCCGCGGGAGGAGCCGAGCAGTACTTC	CASSPPAGGAEQYF
TRBJ2-4	18	TRBV7-2	-	few	TGTGCCAGCAGCTTAGAGGATTGGTCTTATTCGGCCAAAAACATTCAGTACTTC	CASSLEDWSYSAKNIQYF
TRBJ2-5	14	TRBV5-1	-	-	TGCGCCAGCTGCGATCAGGGCATTCAAGAGACCCAGTACTTC	CASCDQGIQETQYF